The clone carrying this TCR beta chain came up a few times. Its antigen is unidentified. The sample comes from a study of cytomegalovirus exposure and HLA in healthy donors. Study-wide points: Per a later analysis, roughly 17,000 TCR beta sequences showed association with HLA alleles at 0.05 false discovery rate. By a later analysis, the bulk of CMV-associated TCR beta chains appeared HLA-restricted.

This CDR3 contains 17 residues. The germline V gene has CDR1 MNHEY and CDR2 SMNVEV (reference sequence). J lost 3 bases, V lost 4 bases, and 4 bases had no gene match. The PCR contained 60 Vbeta and 13 Jbeta primers. Generated by immunoSEQ multiplex PCR, the TCRdb table keeps only in-frame clones and is missing some. The sample comprises 100,000 to 150,000 clones, around three quarters of which are singletons, and around 4% rests with the top ten. The receptor was isolated from a man between 35 and 55 years old in good health and CMV-seronegative. Sequencing was carried out using PBMCs. This rearrangement joins TRBV27 to TRBJ2-1, with 15 positions matching TRBD2. The CDR3 nucleotides are TGTGCCAGCAGTTCCGGACTAGCGGGGGGGGGCTACAATGAGCAGTTCTTC. Residues: CASSSGLAGGGYNEQFF.